The 4 T cell receptor beta chains reported below all come from one sample, sequenced in a study of blood T cell repertoires in COVID-19. Generated by immunoSEQ multiplex PCR, the TCRdb table keeps only in-frame clones and is missing some. In the table there are about 260,000 clones, about 87% of which are singletons. Specimen: peripheral blood. These receptors originate from a woman aged 35 to 49 who had recovered from COVID-19.

The rearrangement links TRBV7-2 to TRBJ1-2; D ambiguous. V gave up 3 bases and J gave up 0 bases, with 11 bases separating them. The CDR3 runs 15 residues. Germline values: CDR1 SGHTA, CDR2 FQGNSA. The CDR3 DNA reads as TGTGCCAGCAGCTTCCAACAGCTCTCTAACTATGGCTACACCTTC. It specifies CASSFQQLSNYGYTF.

The chain has TRBV10-3 and TRBJ1-1, with 9 bases identical to TRBD1. This CDR3 is built from 17 residues. Trimming at V came to 0 bases and at J to 1 base, leaving 6 bases not matched to a gene. Germline CDR1 ENHRY, CDR2 SYGVKD. The DNA of the CDR3 is TGTGCCATCAGTGAGTCGAGGGGACAGGGCGGGAACACTGAAGCTTTCTTT. Its protein product is CAISESRGQGGNTEAFF.

This chain links TRBV28 with TRBJ2-1; TRBD1 matches 12 bases. Germline V gene sequence: CDR1 MDHEN, CDR2 SYDVKM. Unmatched junction bases numbered 10, after V lost 5 bases and J lost 8 bases. CDR3 length: 16 residues. As DNA, the CDR3 is TGTGCCAGCAGTCGCGTCTGGGGGACAGGGGGCCATGAGCAGTTCTTC. Translating it yields CASSRVWGTGGHEQFF.

The CDR3 sequence is CASSPGFGPYNEQFF. CDR3 coding DNA: TGTGCCAGCAGCCCTGGTTTTGGCCCCTACAATGAGCAGTTCTTC. J is TRBJ2-1 and V is TRBV5-5; D not certain. CDR1 is SGHKS and CDR2 is YYEKEE in the germline V gene (reference sequence). The CDR3 is 15 residues long. The germline V and J ends were trimmed by 4 bases and 2 bases, with 13 bases remaining between them. The whole variable domain, filled in from reference TRBV5-5 and TRBJ2-1, reads DAGVTQSPTHLIKTRGQQVTLRCSPISGHKSVSWYQQVLGQGPQFIFQYYEKEERGRGNFPDRFSARQFPNYSSELNVNALLLGDSALYLCASSPGFGPYNEQFFGPGTRLTVL.